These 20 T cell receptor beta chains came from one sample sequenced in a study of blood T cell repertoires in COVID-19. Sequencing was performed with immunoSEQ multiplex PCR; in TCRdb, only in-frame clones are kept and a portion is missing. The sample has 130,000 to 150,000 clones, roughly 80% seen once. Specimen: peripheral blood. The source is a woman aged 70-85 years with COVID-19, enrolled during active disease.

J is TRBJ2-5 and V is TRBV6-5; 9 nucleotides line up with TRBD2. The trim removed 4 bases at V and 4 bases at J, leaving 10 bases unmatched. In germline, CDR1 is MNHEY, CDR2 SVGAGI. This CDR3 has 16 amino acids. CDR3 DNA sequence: TGTGCCAGCAGTTCGTTAGCGGGAGCACGGGTAGAGACCCAGTACTTC. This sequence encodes CASSSLAGARVETQYF.

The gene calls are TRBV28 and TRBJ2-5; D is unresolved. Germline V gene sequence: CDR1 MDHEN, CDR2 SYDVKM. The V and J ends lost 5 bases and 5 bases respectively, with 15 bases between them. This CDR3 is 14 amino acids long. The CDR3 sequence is CASSRRSLGETQYF. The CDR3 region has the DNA TGTGCCAGCAGTAGGCGGTCGCTCGGGGAGACCCAGTACTTC.

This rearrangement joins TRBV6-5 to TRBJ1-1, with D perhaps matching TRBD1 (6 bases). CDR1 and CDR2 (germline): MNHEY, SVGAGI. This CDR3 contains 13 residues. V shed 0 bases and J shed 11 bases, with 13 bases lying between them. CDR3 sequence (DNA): TGTGCCAGCAGTTACTCAACAGGGTCCATGGCTTTCTTT. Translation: CASSYSTGSMAFF.

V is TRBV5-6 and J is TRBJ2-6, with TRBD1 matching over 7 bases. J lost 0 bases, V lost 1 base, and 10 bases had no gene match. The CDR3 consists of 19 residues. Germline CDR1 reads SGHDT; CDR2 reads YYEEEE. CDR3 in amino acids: CASSLIRRQGYSGANVLTF. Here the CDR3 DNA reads TGTGCCAGCAGCTTGATTAGAAGACAGGGATACTCTGGGGCCAACGTCCTGACTTTC.

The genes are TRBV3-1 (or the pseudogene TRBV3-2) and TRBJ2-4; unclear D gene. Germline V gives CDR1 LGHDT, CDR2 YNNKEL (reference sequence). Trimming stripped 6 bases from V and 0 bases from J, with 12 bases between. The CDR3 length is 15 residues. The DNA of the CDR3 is TGTGCCAGCAGTACAATTAATGGAGCCAAAAACATTCAGTACTTC. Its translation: CASSTINGAKNIQYF.

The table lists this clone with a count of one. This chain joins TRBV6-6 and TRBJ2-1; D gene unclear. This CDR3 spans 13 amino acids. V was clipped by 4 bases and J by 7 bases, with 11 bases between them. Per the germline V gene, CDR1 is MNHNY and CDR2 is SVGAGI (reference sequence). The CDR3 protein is CASSSSTRNEQFF. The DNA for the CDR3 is TGTGCCAGCAGTTCGTCAACTCGAAATGAGCAGTTCTTC.

In DNA, the CDR3 is TGTGCCAGCAGTGTGGAGGCGAGGAGGAATCAGCCCCAGCATTTT. The encoded protein is CASSVEARRNQPQHF. J is TRBJ1-5 and V is TRBV2; D is uncertain. The CDR3 sequence is 15 residues long. Between the trimmed V and J ends, which lost 4 bases and 4 bases, there was a span of 14 bases. Germline V gene lookup returns CDR1 SNHLY and CDR2 FYNNEI.

Here the CDR3 reads CASSGGATGELFF. The CDR3 DNA reads TGTGCCAGCAGCGGGGGGGCCACCGGGGAGCTGTTTTTT. The chain combines TRBV6-4 with TRBJ2-2, with 8 nucleotides matching TRBD2. The germline V gene encodes CDR1 MRHNA and CDR2 SNTAGT. This CDR3 has 13 amino acids. V lost 6 bases and J lost 4; bases outside the gene matches: 1.

The CDR3 coding sequence is TGCGCCAGCCGAGGACAGAGCAACTATGGCTACACCTTC. It encodes CASRGQSNYGYTF. V usage is TRBV5-1 and J usage is TRBJ1-2; a possible D gene is TRBD1 (6 bases). Germline V gene data show CDR1 as SGHRS and CDR2 as YFSETQ. There are 13 residues in the CDR3. Trimming took 7 bases from V and 2 from J, leaving 12 bases between them.

The CDR3 coding sequence is TGTGCCAGCAGTGACGACCGACCAGGGGCCCAGTACTTC. It is translated as CASSDDRPGAQYF. The rearrangement uses TRBV6-1 and TRBJ2-5; D is possibly TRBD1 (6 bases). Germline lookup yields CDR1 MNHNS and CDR2 SASEGT. The CDR3 loop spans 13 amino acids. The V end lost 3 bases, the J end lost 9 bases, and 14 bases lay between the germline ends.

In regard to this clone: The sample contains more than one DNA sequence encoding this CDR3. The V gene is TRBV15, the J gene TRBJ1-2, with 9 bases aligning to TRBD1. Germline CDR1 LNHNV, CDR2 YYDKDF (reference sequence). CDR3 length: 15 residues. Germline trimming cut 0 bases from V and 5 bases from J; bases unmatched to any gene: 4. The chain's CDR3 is CATSREGDRVYGYTF. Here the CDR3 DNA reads TGTGCCACCAGCAGAGAGGGGGACAGGGTTTATGGCTACACCTTC.

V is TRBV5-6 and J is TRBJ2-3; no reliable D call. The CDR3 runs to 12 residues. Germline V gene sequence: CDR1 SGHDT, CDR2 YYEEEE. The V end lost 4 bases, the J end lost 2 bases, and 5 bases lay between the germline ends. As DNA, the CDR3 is TGTGCCAGCAGCCCGTACACAGATACGCAGTATTTT. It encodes CASSPYTDTQYF.

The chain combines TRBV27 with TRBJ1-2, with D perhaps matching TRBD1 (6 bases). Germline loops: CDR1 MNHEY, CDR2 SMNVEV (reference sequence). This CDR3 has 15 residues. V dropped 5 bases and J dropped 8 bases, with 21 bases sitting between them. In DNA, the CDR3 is TGTGCCAGCAGTCCCAGAGGTGTGGGGGCTGCAGGCTACACCTTC. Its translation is CASSPRGVGAAGYTF.

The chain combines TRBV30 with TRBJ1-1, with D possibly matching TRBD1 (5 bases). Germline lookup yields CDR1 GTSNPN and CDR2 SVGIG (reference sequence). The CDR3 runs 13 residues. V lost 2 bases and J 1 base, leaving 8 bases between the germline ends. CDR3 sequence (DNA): TGTGCCTGGAGTATTCAGGGGAACACTGAAGCTTTCTTT. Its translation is CAWSIQGNTEAFF. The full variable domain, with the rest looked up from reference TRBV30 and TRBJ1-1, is SQTIHQWPATLVQPVGSPLSLECTVEGTSNPNLYWYRQAAGRGLQLLFYSVGIGQISSEVPQNLSASRPQDRQFILSSKKLLLSDSGFYLCAWSIQGNTEAFFGQGTRLTVV.

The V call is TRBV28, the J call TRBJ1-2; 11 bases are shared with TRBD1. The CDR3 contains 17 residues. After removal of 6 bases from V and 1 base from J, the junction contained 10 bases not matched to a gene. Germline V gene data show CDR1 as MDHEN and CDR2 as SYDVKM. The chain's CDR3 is CASSPPGQGAVNYGYTF. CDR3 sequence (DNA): TGTGCCAGCAGCCCCCCCGGACAGGGGGCCGTTAACTATGGCTACACCTTC.

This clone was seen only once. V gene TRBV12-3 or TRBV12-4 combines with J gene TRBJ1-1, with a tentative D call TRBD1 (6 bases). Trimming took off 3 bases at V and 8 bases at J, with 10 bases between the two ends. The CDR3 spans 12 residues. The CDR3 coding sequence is TGTGCCAGCAGTTTTAGACAGGCAGAAGCTTTCTTT. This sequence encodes CASSFRQAEAFF.

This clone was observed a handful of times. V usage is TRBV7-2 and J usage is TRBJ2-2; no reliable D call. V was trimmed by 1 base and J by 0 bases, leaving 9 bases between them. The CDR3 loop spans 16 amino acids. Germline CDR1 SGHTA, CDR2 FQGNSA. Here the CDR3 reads CASSLVASANTGELFF. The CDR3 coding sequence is TGTGCCAGCAGCTTAGTCGCGTCTGCGAACACCGGGGAGCTGTTTTTT.

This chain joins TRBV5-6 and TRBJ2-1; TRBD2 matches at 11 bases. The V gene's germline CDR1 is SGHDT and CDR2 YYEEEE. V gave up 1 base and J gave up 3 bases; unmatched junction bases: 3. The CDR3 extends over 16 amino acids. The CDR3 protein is CASSLWGTSGYNEQFF. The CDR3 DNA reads TGTGCCAGCAGCTTGTGGGGGACTAGCGGCTACAATGAGCAGTTCTTC.

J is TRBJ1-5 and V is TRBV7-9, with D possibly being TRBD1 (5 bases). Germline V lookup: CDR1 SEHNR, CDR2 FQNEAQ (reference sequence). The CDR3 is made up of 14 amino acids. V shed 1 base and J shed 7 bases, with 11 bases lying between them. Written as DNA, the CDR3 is TGTGCCAGCAGCTTAGGGGGACTCGACCAGCCCCAGCATTTT. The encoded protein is CASSLGGLDQPQHF.

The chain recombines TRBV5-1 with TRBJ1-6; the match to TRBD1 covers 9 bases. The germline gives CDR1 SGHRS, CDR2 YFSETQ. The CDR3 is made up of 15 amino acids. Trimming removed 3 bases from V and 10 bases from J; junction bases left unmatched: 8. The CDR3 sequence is CASSWGDRDGSPLHF. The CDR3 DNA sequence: TGCGCCAGCAGCTGGGGGGACAGGGACGGATCACCCCTCCACTTT.